The next 7 T cell receptor beta chains were all read from a single sample in a study of response to subunit inactivated influenza vaccine. Via MiXCR, TCRdb re-called the RT-PCR reads, giving one row per CDR3 protein. The sample yields about 180,000 distinct CDR3 sequences, nearly 9.5% seen once. Sequencing used non-naive T cells sorted from PBMCs, obtained on the day of vaccination. Receptor source: a man aged 45-60 years who received an inactivated influenza vaccine.

The chain has TRBV28 and TRBJ1-2; D is undetermined. The germline V gene has CDR1 MDHEN and CDR2 SYDVKM. V lost 1 base and J 6 bases, leaving 18 bases between the germline ends. The CDR3 covers 16 residues. The CDR3 sequence: CASSLYGSPGIDGYTF. In DNA form, the CDR3 reads TGTGCCAGCAGTTTATATGGAAGCCCAGGCATCGATGGCTACACCTTC.

A few counts support this clonotype. The V and J genes are TRBV11-2 and TRBJ2-5, with D unresolved. From germline, CDR1 is SGHAT and CDR2 FQNNGV. CDR3 size: 14 residues. Trimming shortened V by 0 bases and J by 2 bases, and 7 bases separated the two germline ends. CDR3 bases: TGTGCCAGCAGCTTAGATCAATTGCAAGAGACCCAGTACTTC. Translated: CASSLDQLQETQYF.

This clonotype was counted ten times or more. V usage is TRBV7-7 and J usage is TRBJ2-5; possibly TRBD1 for D (6 bases). The CDR3 is 15 amino acids. The germline V gene encodes CDR1 SSHAT and CDR2 FNYEAQ (reference sequence). Trimming stripped 5 bases from V and 5 bases from J, with 18 bases between. The CDR3 here is CASSSGRQGKETQYF. The CDR3 region has the DNA TGTGCCAGCAGCAGTGGTAGGCAGGGGAAGGAGACCCAGTACTTC.

This clonotype has ten or more counts. This chain links TRBV5-5 with TRBJ1-5, with D maybe TRBD1 (6 bases). Trimming pared 4 bases from V and 3 bases from J, leaving 14 bases between. From germline, CDR1 is SGHKS and CDR2 YYEKEE (reference sequence). The CDR3 has 15 residues. The DNA for the CDR3 is TGTGCCAGCAGCAGGACAGCCCTCTACAATCAGCCCCAGCATTTT. Its protein is CASSRTALYNQPQHF.

As to this clonotype: Possible read error: a much larger clone is one base away. The V call is TRBV5-6, the J call TRBJ2-1; the D gene is possibly TRBD2 (5 bases). The CDR3 extends over 13 amino acids. Trimming took off 4 bases at V and 10 bases at J, with 15 bases between the two ends. Germline CDR1 is SGHDT and CDR2 is YYEEEE. CDR3 DNA sequence: TGTGCCAGCAGCGAGCTCCCGGGGAGCGAGCAGTTCTTC. Residues: CASSELPGSEQFF.

This clonotype turned up a few times. The rearrangement links TRBV11-1 to TRBJ2-1; 10 bases are a match to TRBD2. This CDR3 is 13 amino acids long. The trim removed 7 bases at V and 8 bases at J, leaving 5 bases unmatched. Germline V gives CDR1 SGHAT, CDR2 FQDESV (reference sequence). The CDR3 nucleotides are TGTGCCAGCAACCCAGCGGGAGGGGATGAGCAGTTCTTC. Translation: CASNPAGGDEQFF.

This clonotype was seen a few times. The rearrangement uses TRBV2 and TRBJ2-3, with 7 bases fitting TRBD2. The CDR3 covers 15 residues. Looked up from germline, CDR1 is SNHLY and CDR2 is FYNNEI. The junction had 12 bases not matched to a gene; V was cut back by 7 bases and J by 5 bases. This chain's CDR3 is CASKRRVGGGDTQYF. CDR3 sequence (DNA): TGTGCCAGCAAACGGCGAGTGGGCGGGGGAGATACGCAGTATTTT.